This TCR beta chain emerged from a study of T cells in Graves' hyperthyroidism and ophthalmopathy. Study context: Any treatment followed the collection of peripheral blood at initial diagnosis.

Patients showing uncontrolled infection, other autoimmune disease, pregnancy or lactation were ineligible. The CDR3 regions of TCR beta were amplified from RNA transcripts. With the HTBI primer set, the TCR CDR3 went through a first round of RT-PCR. From the multiplex PCR reads, TCRdb called clonotypes with MiXCR, one entry per CDR3 protein. This repertoire shows 300,000 to 450,000 distinct CDR3 sequences, under 15% found once; its top ten account for over 25%. The V and J ends lost 4 bases and 0 bases respectively, with 16 bases between them. This CDR3 has 16 residues. Germline CDR1 and CDR2: MDHEN and SYDVKM. This clonotype was seen at least ten times.

The chain is built from TRBV28 and TRBJ2-7, with a possible D match to TRBD2 (5 bases). Source material: blood. This clonotype was sampled from a woman aged 30 to 39 with Graves' hyperthyroidism. This CDR3 is CASSSRRAEPSYEQYF. In nucleotides, the CDR3 is TGTGCCAGCAGTTCTCGGAGAGCGGAGCCCTCCTACGAGCAGTACTTC.